This passage covers 3 T cell receptor beta chains from one sample sequenced in a study of blood T cells in healthy people across ages. It was with a sample-barcoded 5' primer and a J-beta primer mix that a second PCR of roughly 6 to 12 cycles was run. TCRdb independently ran MiXCR on the 5' RACE reads; one entry per CDR3 protein. Among 800,000 to 900,000 distinct CDR3 sequences, about 62% were seen once, and the ten largest hold around 30%. The sequencing sample was made of blood. The source of these receptors is a man aged 25 to 45 in good health.

In its sample, this clonotype was seen a few times. V usage is TRBV28 and J usage is TRBJ2-5; no clear D. The CDR3 totals 14 residues. Per the germline V gene, CDR1 is MDHEN and CDR2 is SYDVKM. The germline V and J ends were trimmed by 5 bases and 1 base, with 11 bases remaining between them. The CDR3 reads CASSNTVLQETQYF. The CDR3 nucleotides read TGTGCCAGCAGTAACACAGTACTCCAAGAGACCCAGTACTTC.

The chain carries TRBV20-1 and TRBJ1-5, with D hard to call. Trimming shortened V by 1 base and J by 5 bases, and 18 bases separated the two germline ends. The CDR3 has 16 residues. CDR1 DFQATT and CDR2 SNEGSKA come from the germline V gene (reference sequence). The CDR3 spells CSARVEGRPTDQPQHF. Here the CDR3 DNA reads TGCAGTGCTAGAGTCGAAGGGAGGCCCACAGATCAGCCCCAGCATTTT.

The CDR3 spells CASSPRGLTDTQYF. The CDR3 DNA sequence: TGTGCCAGCAGTCCTCGGGGCCTCACAGATACGCAGTATTTT. This chain joins TRBV12-3 or TRBV12-4 and TRBJ2-3; D may be TRBD1 or TRBD2 (5 bases each). The CDR3 runs to 14 residues. The germline V and J ends were trimmed by 5 bases and 2 bases, with 11 bases remaining between them.